This is a list of T cell receptor beta chains from one sample in a study of human T cells and chemical hapten exposure. TCRdb re-derived calls from the RACE reads in MiXCR, one entry per CDR3 protein. The sample yields about 360,000 distinct CDR3 sequences, under 8% seen once. Sequencing used whole blood, obtained in connection with sensitization to the hapten diphenylcyclopropenone (DPC). The receptor set was obtained from a woman aged 18-35 years with alopecia areata. Some clones in this sample may be carry-over from other donors' samples. The CDR3 runs from the conserved cysteine through the conserved F or W. The D gene is left open where the match is weak. Not all rows give a size; the values are once, few, many and, for expanded clones, a class.

TRBV28	TRBJ1-2	NA	NA	CASSIPREVPRGYTF	TGTGCCAGCAGCATCCCAAGGGAGGTGCCGAGAGGCTACACCTTC
TRBV4-3	TRBJ1-2	NA	NA	CASSPTTSSGYTF	TGCGCCAGCAGCCCCACTACGTCATCTGGCTACACCTTC
TRBV28	TRBJ2-1	many	NA	CASRRRTDAYNEQFF	TGTGCCAGCAGGCGGCGGACAGATGCCTACAATGAGCAGTTCTTC
TRBV7-2	TRBJ1-6	NA	NA	CASSFTINSPLHF	TGTGCCAGCAGCTTTACTATAAATTCACCCCTCCACTTT
TRBV20-1	TRBJ2-3	NA	TRBD2	CSARLVAGVNTQYF	TGCAGTGCTAGACTAGTCGCGGGGGTTAATACGCAGTATTTT
TRBV7-2	TRBJ1-5	NA	NA	CASRPDVREQPQHF	TGTGCCAGCAGACCCGACGTCCGAGAGCAGCCCCAGCATTTT
TRBV11-1	TRBJ2-7	many	NA	CASSTQGNEQYF	TGTGCCAGCAGCACACAGGGTAACGAGCAGTACTTC
TRBV7-2	TRBJ1-6	NA	NA	CASSLVIVRGSLAPLHF	TGTGCCAGCAGCTTAGTCATAGTCAGGGGATCACTTGCGCCCCTCCACTTT
TRBV5-1	TRBJ1-3	few	TRBD1	CASSPGQTFSGNTIYF	TGCGCCAGCAGCCCGGGACAGACATTCTCTGGAAACACCATATATTTT
TRBV12-3/TRBV12-4	TRBJ1-1	NA	TRBD1	CASSLGTGRNIAEAFF	TGTGCCAGCAGTTTAGGGACAGGGCGTAATATTGCTGAAGCTTTCTTT
TRBV5-1	TRBJ2-7	NA	TRBD2	CASSLQLSGGLYEQYF	TGCGCCAGCAGCTTGCAGCTTAGCGGGGGCCTCTACGAGCAGTACTTC
TRBV29-1	TRBJ2-7	NA	TRBD1	CSVTGDDEQYF	TGCAGCGTTACAGGGGACGACGAGCAGTACTTC
TRBV12-3/TRBV12-4	TRBJ1-2	NA	NA	CASSLVGLNYGYTF	TGTGCCAGCAGTTTAGTGGGACTTAACTATGGCTACACCTTC
TRBV9	TRBJ2-3	few	TRBD2	CASSVTSSADTQYF	TGTGCCAGCAGCGTGACTAGCAGCGCAGATACGCAGTATTTT
TRBV11-2	TRBJ2-6	NA	TRBD2	CASIAGSGGTGANVLTF	TGTGCCAGTATTGCTGGTAGCGGGGGTACTGGGGCCAACGTCCTGACTTTC